These T cell receptor beta chains were read from a single sample in a study of post-analysis software for immune sequencing data. MiXCR, applied by TCRdb to the PCR reads, yields one record per CDR3 protein. The data contain 600,000 to 700,000 distinct CDR3 sequences, more than 50% of them singletons. Source material: blood. The origin of the receptors is a girl aged 2-9 years with multiple sclerosis. CDR3s include the opening cysteine and the closing phenylalanine or tryptophan. D genes are given only for firm matches. Rows may omit the clone size; those that give it use once, few, many or a size class.

V,J,D,size,CDR3,DNA
TRBV29-1,TRBJ2-1,.,few,CSVSTQAYNEQFF,TGCAGCGTTTCCACCCAGGCTTACAATGAGCAGTTCTTC
TRBV5-1,TRBJ2-7,.,.,CASTIGVSTYEQYF,TGCGCCAGCACTATTGGCGTCAGCACCTACGAGCAGTACTTC
TRBV2,TRBJ2-7,TRBD2,.,CASTNPLARNEQYF,TGTGCCAGCACCAACCCACTAGCGCGGAACGAGCAGTACTTC
TRBV4-3,TRBJ2-5,TRBD2,few,CASSQDLLAGQQETQYF,TGCGCCAGCAGCCAAGATCTTCTAGCGGGGCAACAAGAGACCCAGTACTTC
TRBV6-1,TRBJ1-5,.,.,CASSEGGSKLQHF,TGTGCCAGCAGTGAAGGGGGGTCGAAGCTCCAGCATTTT
TRBV20-1,TRBJ2-1,.,.,CSAGGPGNEQFF,TGCAGTGCTGGAGGGCCTGGCAATGAGCAGTTCTTC
TRBV4-2,TRBJ2-1,TRBD2,.,CASSQAVGLAASTYNEQFF,TGTGCCAGCAGCCAAGCGGTAGGACTAGCGGCCTCTACCTACAATGAGCAGTTCTTC
TRBV15,TRBJ2-7,.,few,CATSGRTNNYEQYF,TGTGCCACCAGCGGGCGGACTAACAACTACGAGCAGTACTTC
TRBV29-1,TRBJ2-3,.,.,CSVEDGAYTQYF,TGCAGCGTTGAAGACGGGGCGTATACGCAGTATTTT
TRBV3-1,TRBJ2-7,.,.,CASRLGTHNEQYF,TGTGCCAGCAGACTCGGGACCCACAACGAGCAGTACTTC
TRBV5-1,TRBJ1-1,.,.,CASNQGGGTEAFF,TGCGCCAGCAACCAGGGAGGGGGGACTGAAGCTTTCTTT
TRBV9,TRBJ2-5,.,few,CASSAQNYQETQYF,TGTGCCAGCAGCGCACAAAATTACCAAGAGACCCAGTACTTC
TRBV12-3/TRBV12-4,TRBJ2-7,.,.,CASRPRRGAYEQYF,TGTGCCAGCAGGCCCCGGAGGGGAGCCTACGAGCAGTACTTC
TRBV20-1,TRBJ2-1,.,.,CSAREVASSYNEQFF,TGCAGTGCTAGAGAAGTGGCTAGCTCCTACAATGAGCAGTTCTTC
TRBV29-1,TRBJ2-1,TRBD1,.,CSAQTGGAGNEQFF,TGCAGCGCGCAGACAGGGGGCGCGGGGAATGAGCAGTTCTTC
TRBV29-1,TRBJ1-4,.,.,CSGTSMDEKLFF,TGCAGCGGGACCAGCATGGATGAAAAACTGTTTTTT